The 32 T cell receptor beta chains presented below share a single source sample, sequenced in a study of T cell repertoires in cytomegalovirus infection. TCRdb re-called the reads through MiXCR, storing one row per CDR3 protein. The sample shows 62,000 or so distinct CDR3 sequences, 20% to 25% of them seen only once. These TCRs' antigens remain unknown. Sequencing was performed on CD8+ T cells from cultured PBMCs, taken from culture after CMV antigen stimulation. These receptors were collected from a human donor in good health (CMV status not recorded). Some clones in this sample may be carry-over from other donors' samples.

This clonotype was detected only once. The rearrangement uses TRBV11-2 and TRBJ2-7, with D unresolved. V shed 1 base and J shed 0 bases, with 7 bases lying between them. Germline CDR1 and CDR2: SGHAT and FQNNGV. The CDR3 is 14 amino acids. CDR3 in amino acids: CASSLGVNSYEQYF. In DNA form, the CDR3 reads TGTGCCAGCAGCTTAGGAGTAAACTCCTACGAGCAGTACTTC.

The chain employs TRBV5-6 and TRBJ1-2; tentative D call: TRBD1 (5 bases). V was clipped by 1 base and J by 8 bases, with 9 bases between them. The germline CDR1 and CDR2 sequences are SGHDT and YYEEEE. This CDR3 has 12 amino acids. The CDR3 coding sequence is TGTGCCAGCAGCTTGTTGAGGGACGGCTACACCTTC. It translates to CASSLLRDGYTF.

This clonotype was detected only a few times. The chain employs TRBV6-2 or TRBV6-3 and TRBJ2-2; D perhaps matches TRBD2 (6 bases). Trimming cost V 11 bases and J 3 bases, with 25 bases left between them. CDR1 and CDR2 (germline): MNHEY, SVGEGT. The CDR3 spans 17 residues. Here the CDR3 reads CAVWRGRTSFDTGELFF. Here the CDR3 DNA reads TGTGCCGTCTGGAGGGGTCGTACCTCGTTTGACACCGGGGAGCTGTTTTTT.

The chain is built from TRBV6-6 and TRBJ1-2, with D possibly matching TRBD1 (5 bases). The germline V gene has CDR1 MNHNY and CDR2 SVGAGI (reference sequence). V shed 7 bases and J shed 7 bases, with 13 bases lying between them. CDR3 length: 12 amino acids. The chain's CDR3 is CASTVGERGYTF. The CDR3 DNA reads as TGTGCCAGCACTGTAGGGGAACGTGGCTACACCTTC.

The chain is built from TRBV28 and TRBJ1-1; TRBD1 is a possible D gene (5 bases). Germline-derived CDR1 and CDR2 are MDHEN and SYDVKM. The length of the CDR3 is 15 residues. Trimming removed 3 bases from V and 1 base from J, with 12 bases in between. The CDR3 sequence: CASSFLVGGNTEAFF. Here the CDR3 DNA reads TGTGCCAGCAGTTTCTTGGTGGGGGGGAACACTGAAGCTTTCTTT.

This clonotype was detected a few times. This sequence joins TRBV7-6 and TRBJ2-7, with D maybe TRBD2 (5 bases). This CDR3 comprises 14 residues. The germline V gene has CDR1 SGHVS and CDR2 FNYEAQ. Trimming took 3 bases from V and 5 from J, leaving 14 bases between them. The CDR3 DNA is TGTGCCAGCAGCTTGGGTCGGGAAGGTAACGAGCAGTACTTC. Its translation: CASSLGREGNEQYF.

This chain connects TRBV6-5 to TRBJ2-1; D might be TRBD2 (6 bases). Germline CDR1 and CDR2: MNHEY and SVGAGI. Trimming cost V 5 bases and J 6 bases, with 8 bases left between them. The CDR3 has 12 residues. CDR3 DNA: TGTGCCAGCAGTCCCGGGGGCAATGAGCAGTTCTTC. Its translation is CASSPGGNEQFF.

The CDR3 DNA reads as TGTGCCAGCAGCCGGGACGGCTATGGCTACACCTTC. Encoded protein: CASSRDGYGYTF. This chain joins TRBV7-2 and TRBJ1-2; D may be TRBD1 (5 bases). Looked up from germline, CDR1 is SGHTA and CDR2 is FQGNSA. The V end was cut by 5 bases, the J end by 4 bases, with 8 bases between. This CDR3 is built from 12 residues.

The table lists this clonotype with a few counts. One end of the junction is discordant with germline, which a read error may explain. The gene calls are TRBV7-2 and TRBJ2-1; D is undetermined. The CDR3 totals 13 residues. The V gene's germline CDR1 is SGHTA and CDR2 FQGNSA. This CDR3 reads CASSLGPGNEQFF. CDR3 coding DNA: TGTGCCAGCAGCTTAGGTCCGGGCAATGAACAGTTCTTC.

The sample holds a few counts of this clonotype. The chain couples TRBV12-3 or TRBV12-4 to TRBJ2-3; 9 bases fit TRBD1. This CDR3 region has 17 residues. V shed 2 bases and J 4 bases; nucleotides not matched to a gene: 10. The CDR3 nucleotides read TGTGCCAGCAGTTTATGGGGACAGGGAAGCAGCTCAGATACGCAGTATTTT. Protein: CASSLWGQGSSSDTQYF.

Only a few counts were recorded for this clonotype. The rearrangement uses TRBV6-2 or TRBV6-3 and TRBJ2-1; TRBD2 is a possible D gene (6 bases). The CDR3 has 15 residues. From germline, CDR1 is MNHEY and CDR2 SVGEGT. V gave up 7 bases and J gave up 0 bases, with 13 bases separating them. The CDR3 protein is CASTVGLASYNEQFF. Here the CDR3 DNA reads TGTGCCAGCACCGTGGGACTTGCCTCCTACAATGAGCAGTTCTTC.

This clonotype was picked up a small number of times. The chain uses TRBV12-3 or TRBV12-4 and TRBJ2-3; weak D call: TRBD1 (6 bases). The CDR3 length is 14 residues. Between the trimmed V and J ends, which lost 7 bases and 5 bases, there was a span of 16 bases. The CDR3 DNA reads as TGTGCCAGCAACATATACAGGGTTGGAGATACGCAGTATTTT. Translated: CASNIYRVGDTQYF.

There are a few counts of this clonotype. V is TRBV7-4 and J is TRBJ2-7, with a weak D call TRBD1 (6 bases). The V and J ends lost 7 bases and 2 bases respectively, with 24 bases between them. From germline, CDR1 is SGHVT and CDR2 SQSDAQ. This CDR3 comprises 17 residues. CDR3 coding DNA: TGTGCCAGCACCATGCCGATGGGACACGGTGTGGCCTACGAGCAGTACTTC. Amino acid sequence: CASTMPMGHGVAYEQYF.

V usage is TRBV7-8 and J usage is TRBJ2-7; D unclear. V was trimmed by 8 bases and J by 0 bases, leaving 8 bases between them. The length of the CDR3 is 12 residues. In germline, CDR1 is SGHVS, CDR2 FQNEAQ. CDR3 bases: TGTGCCAGCGGACCCCACTCCTACGAGCAGTACTTC. Encoded protein: CASGPHSYEQYF.

The V call is TRBV4-1, the J call TRBJ1-1, with D possibly being TRBD1 (5 bases). Trimming took 1 base from V and 7 from J, leaving 13 bases between them. The length of the CDR3 is 14 residues. CDR1 and CDR2 from the germline V gene are MGHRA and YSYEKL. The CDR3 DNA reads TGCGCCAGCAGCCAAGTCGAGGGGTTCGGTGAAGCTTTCTTT. It specifies CASSQVEGFGEAFF.

The J gene is TRBJ1-1, the V gene TRBV7-9, with a tentative D call TRBD1 (5 bases). This CDR3 spans 14 amino acids. Trimming removed 6 bases at V and 5 bases at J, with 16 bases between. The germline V gene encodes CDR1 SEHNR and CDR2 FQNEAQ (reference sequence). In nucleotides, the CDR3 is TGTGCCAGCAGGGATCCTCGAAGGGGAACTGAAGCTTTCTTT. This sequence encodes CASRDPRRGTEAFF.

This clonotype was recorded a few times. The CDR3 is CASSQGAGQAYEQYF. CDR3 nucleotides: TGCGCCAGCAGCCAAGGAGCTGGACAGGCCTACGAGCAGTACTTC. This chain joins TRBV4-3 and TRBJ2-7; 7 bases match TRBD1. With 1 base clipped from V and 2 bases from J, the junction kept 5 bases outside the gene matches. There are 15 residues in the CDR3. Germline V gives CDR1 LGHNA, CDR2 YSLEER.

This chain connects TRBV6-1 to TRBJ1-4; maybe TRBD1 (5 bases). V shed 6 bases and J shed 8 bases, with 19 bases lying between them. Germline V gene data show CDR1 as MNHNS and CDR2 as SASEGT. The CDR3 consists of 15 residues. CDR3 amino acids: CASRYRGGSEEKLFF. The DNA for the CDR3 is TGTGCCAGCAGATATCGGGGCGGGTCAGAGGAAAAACTGTTTTTT.

This clonotype came up a few times. The chain joins TRBV7-8 to TRBJ1-5; a weak D match, TRBD1 (6 bases). Per germline, CDR1 SGHVS and CDR2 FQNEAQ. The CDR3 loop spans 16 amino acids. Deletions cut 2 bases from V and 0 bases from J, with 11 bases between. CDR3 DNA: TGTGCCAGCAGCTTACAGGGGCGACATAGCAATCAGCCCCAGCATTTT. Translating gives CASSLQGRHSNQPQHF.

The chain carries TRBV11-2 and TRBJ1-3; D gene unclear. Trimming removed 0 bases at V and 5 bases at J, with 17 bases between. Per germline, CDR1 SGHAT and CDR2 FQNNGV. The CDR3 totals 17 residues. The CDR3 nucleotides read TGTGCCAGCAGCTTAGATGGACGAACAGCTCAAAGAAACACCATATATTTT. This sequence encodes CASSLDGRTAQRNTIYF.

In regard to this clonotype: Possible read error: a much larger clone is one base away. J is TRBJ1-1 and V is TRBV7-2; 7 bases are shared with TRBD1. This CDR3 contains 15 residues. Trimming removed 1 base from V and 0 bases from J; junction bases left unmatched: 2. Looked up from germline, CDR1 is SGHTA and CDR2 is FQGNSA. The CDR3 DNA sequence: TGTGCCAGCAGCTTAGAGGGACAGATGAACACTGAAGCTTTCTTT. Residues: CASSLEGQMNTEAFF.

In its sample, this clonotype was seen a few times. This rearrangement joins TRBV7-7 to TRBJ2-5, with D perhaps TRBD2 (6 bases). Trimming cost V 1 base and J 1 base, with 10 bases left between them. This CDR3 has 15 residues. Germline V gives CDR1 SSHAT, CDR2 FNYEAQ (reference sequence). The CDR3 loop is CASSLVRRGQETQYF. CDR3 DNA sequence: TGTGCCAGCAGCTTAGTCCGGAGGGGCCAAGAGACCCAGTACTTC.

The sample holds many counts of this clonotype. This chain connects TRBV7-3 to TRBJ1-1; 11 bases are a match to TRBD1. The CDR3 has 17 residues. Germline CDR1 SGHTA, CDR2 FQGTGA. The V segment lost 0 bases and the J segment 0 bases; nucleotides outside the gene matches: 3. The CDR3 DNA sequence: TGTGCCAGCAGCTTAACGGACAGGGGGCTGGTGAACACTGAAGCTTTCTTT. This gives the protein CASSLTDRGLVNTEAFF.

The V gene is TRBV20-1, the J gene TRBJ2-7; no clear D gene. Between the trimmed V and J ends, which lost 0 bases and 9 bases, there was a span of 9 bases. Germline V gene data show CDR1 as DFQATT and CDR2 as SNEGSKA (reference sequence). The CDR3 runs to 11 residues. CDR3 sequence: CSARDQLGQYF. For the CDR3, the DNA is TGCAGTGCTAGAGATCAGCTTGGGCAGTACTTC.

Only a few counts were recorded for this clonotype. The CDR3 reads CASSDWTDLTDTQYF. As DNA, the CDR3 is TGTGCCAGCAGCGATTGGACAGACCTCACAGATACGCAGTATTTT. This sequence joins TRBV7-2 and TRBJ2-3; D is possibly TRBD1 (6 bases). This CDR3 region has 15 residues. The germline V gene encodes CDR1 SGHTA and CDR2 FQGNSA. With 5 bases removed from V and 2 bases from J, the gap between germline ends came to 14 bases.

V usage is TRBV7-9 and J usage is TRBJ1-1, with D possibly matching TRBD1 (6 bases). Trimming stripped 5 bases from V and 1 base from J, with 14 bases between. The germline V gene encodes CDR1 SEHNR and CDR2 FQNEAQ (reference sequence). The CDR3 spans 15 residues. The CDR3 coding sequence is TGTGCCAGCAGCCCTCGCAACAGGGAGAACACTGAAGCTTTCTTT. It encodes CASSPRNRENTEAFF.

The J gene is TRBJ1-2, the V gene TRBV4-3; 10 positions agree with TRBD1. The CDR3 is made up of 13 amino acids. V was pared by 4 bases and J by 8 bases, with 4 bases of the junction left unmatched. Germline-derived CDR1 and CDR2 are LGHNA and YSLEER. Here the CDR3 reads CASSLGTGEGYTF. In nucleotides, the CDR3 is TGCGCCAGCAGCCTTGGGACAGGGGAAGGCTACACCTTC.

The table lists this clonotype with a few counts. The chain couples TRBV4-1 to TRBJ2-1, with D unclear. The CDR3 consists of 15 residues. Germline V gene data show CDR1 as MGHRA and CDR2 as YSYEKL. The V and J ends lost 4 bases and 4 bases respectively, with 14 bases between them. CDR3 nucleotides: TGCGCCAGCAGCCTAAACCTGCTGAGTTACAATGAGCAGTTCTTC. It specifies CASSLNLLSYNEQFF.

This clonotype was recorded a few times. The V and J genes are TRBV6-1 and TRBJ2-5; 9 bases align to TRBD2. Unmatched junction bases numbered 7, after V lost 0 bases and J lost 5 bases. Germline values: CDR1 MNHNS, CDR2 SASEGT. This CDR3 has 16 amino acids. The CDR3 sequence is CASSEAVLAGSETQYF. Here the CDR3 DNA reads TGTGCCAGCAGTGAAGCGGTCCTAGCGGGGTCTGAGACCCAGTACTTC.

This chain connects TRBV27 to TRBJ2-7; D perhaps matches TRBD2 (5 bases). Germline CDR1 and CDR2: MNHEY and SMNVEV (reference sequence). The CDR3 extends over 11 amino acids. Between the trimmed V and J ends, which lost 7 bases and 4 bases, there was a span of 8 bases. The CDR3 here is CASIRGYEQYF. CDR3 bases: TGTGCCAGCATCCGGGGATACGAGCAGTACTTC.

This clonotype was detected a few times. The chain joins TRBV24-1 to TRBJ2-1; TRBD1 matches at 7 bases. The CDR3 sequence is 18 residues long. Germline V lookup: CDR1 KGHDR, CDR2 SFDVKD. V was clipped by 3 bases and J by 0 bases; unmatched bases: 10. The CDR3 protein is CATSDPDRPTSSYNEQFF. The CDR3 bases are TGTGCCACCAGTGATCCGGACAGGCCGACGAGCTCCTACAATGAGCAGTTCTTC.

This clonotype was found a few times. The genes are TRBV7-2 and TRBJ2-1; either TRBD1 or TRBD2 may fit D (6 bases each). Germline assignment: CDR1 SGHTA and CDR2 FQGNSA. The V end was cut by 5 bases, the J end by 8 bases, with 13 bases between. The CDR3 has 13 residues. The CDR3 nucleotides are TGTGCCAGCAGCCCGGGGGCTCGGGATGAGCAGTTCTTC. This codes for CASSPGARDEQFF.